This T cell receptor (beta chain) was recorded in a study of CD8 T cells in Susac syndrome. Study-level background: Blood was drawn from Susac syndrome patients while they were therapy-naive, on corticosteroids, or on intravenous immunoglobulin alone.

CD8+ and CD4+ T cells taken from blood had their TCR beta sequenced. Negative magnetic isolation gave CD8+ and CD4+ cells; FACS enriched CD8+ TEMRA. Trimming removed 7 bases at V and 3 bases at J, with 10 bases between. CDR3 length equals 12 residues. CDR1 is MNHEY, CDR2 SVGEGT, per germline. cDNA came from about 0.5 to 1 ug RNA primed by random hexamers. TCRdb re-analysed the immunoSEQ multiplex PCR reads in MiXCR, keeping a single row per CDR3 protein. The repertoire holds about 94,000 distinct CDR3 sequences, with roughly 94% as singletons. This clonotype was recorded only once. The clonotype comes from a human donor with Susac syndrome. V usage is TRBV6-2 or TRBV6-3 and J usage is TRBJ2-7; D is ambiguous. The specimen sequenced was CD4+ T cells from PBMCs. CDR3 bases: TGTGCCAGCACAAACACAAACTACGAGCAGTACTTC. Translation: CASTNTNYEQYF.